The rows below give T cell receptor beta chains drawn from one sample of a study of blood T cell repertoires in COVID-19. TCRdb keeps only in-frame clones here, not all; method: immunoSEQ multiplex PCR. The sample holds about 74,000 clones; less than 95% are singletons and the top ten take approximately 4.8%. Sequencing was performed on peripheral blood. The source is a woman aged 55-70 years with active COVID-19. CDR3s leave out the opening cysteine and the closing phenylalanine or tryptophan. The D gene is left open where the match is weak.

j_gene,d_gene,v_gene,CDR3aa
TRBJ2-7,.,TRBV7-9,ATVAGGYEQY
TRBJ1-6,TRBD1,TRBV5-1,ASSYRDRDSPLH
TRBJ2-7,TRBD2,TRBV7-2,ASSWTSGEYEQY
TRBJ2-5,.,TRBV5-1,ASSLQNPILYQETQY
TRBJ2-7,.,TRBV4-1,ASSSFDEQY
TRBJ2-7,.,TRBV5-5,ASSLVPQARQY
TRBJ2-3,TRBD2,TRBV7-8,ASSPRTSGSEVADTQY
TRBJ1-4,.,TRBV6-1,ASSEALRGFSEKLF
TRBJ1-6,TRBD1,TRBV27,ASSSGQGSSPLH
TRBJ2-7,TRBD2,TRBV7-2,ASSLGGVSSYEQY
TRBJ2-2,TRBD1,TRBV28,ASSFLGTANTGELF
TRBJ2-1,.,TRBV25-1,ASSEYKEGKGWNEQF
TRBJ1-1,.,TRBV5-1,ASSSGGGWTEAF
TRBJ1-1,TRBD1,TRBV28,ASGQGQVGDTEAF
TRBJ2-1,.,TRBV27,ASSLSSENEQF
TRBJ2-3,TRBD1,TRBV5-5,ASSLATGGEDTQY
TRBJ1-1,.,TRBV5-8,ASSLFGGGGTEAF
TRBJ1-4,TRBD1,TRBV28,ASSFSRYRGRPHTNEKLF
TRBJ1-1,.,TRBV24-1,ATSPDRGTEAF
TRBJ1-2,.,TRBV5-1,ASSSDNLGYT
TRBJ2-3,.,TRBV6-5,ASRQDVSSDTQY
TRBJ2-7,TRBD1,TRBV28,ASSYQGASYEQY
TRBJ1-5,.,TRBV19,ASSIGTNNQPQH
TRBJ1-1,TRBD1,TRBV7-9,ASSLAVGQGDTEAF
TRBJ2-3,.,TRBV7-9,ASSLGGLGADTQY
TRBJ2-1,.,TRBV4-2,ASSQVGGALAYNEQF
TRBJ1-2,.,TRBV7-2,ASSLALARGDGYT
TRBJ2-7,.,TRBV3-1/TRBV3-2,ASSQVSGFAYEQY
TRBJ2-1,.,TRBV6-4,ASRRSRGCLVHNEQF
TRBJ2-2,TRBD2,TRBV10-2,ASRVAGGPGGELF
TRBJ2-2,.,TRBV5-4,ASSLNPQRGTGELF
TRBJ1-2,TRBD1,TRBV6-2/TRBV6-3,ASNPSQGASGYT
TRBJ1-2,.,TRBV11-2,ASSLGARGYGYT
TRBJ1-2,TRBD1,TRBV2,ASSERAGGTYGYT
TRBJ1-3,.,TRBV11-2,ASSRRNTIY
TRBJ2-3,TRBD2,TRBV27,ASRKSGGGTDTQY
TRBJ1-2,TRBD1,TRBV29-1,SAGSGQLYGYT
TRBJ1-2,.,TRBV14,ASSHTRREGYT
TRBJ2-7,TRBD1,TRBV5-1,ASSSGTGYEQY
TRBJ1-5,TRBD1,TRBV6-5,ACVPGQEYQPQH
TRBJ1-2,TRBD1,TRBV24-1,ATSKDRVGYT
TRBJ2-7,.,TRBV27,ASGSSYEQY
TRBJ2-3,.,TRBV5-1,ASSPRGVDTQY
TRBJ2-1,TRBD2,TRBV6-5,ASSYTSGYNEQF
TRBJ2-7,.,TRBV7-2,ASSTQGGVYEQY
TRBJ1-6,.,TRBV27,ASSLPKGGRYNSPLH